The 3 T cell receptor beta chains reported below all come from one sample, sequenced in a study of blood T cell repertoires in COVID-19. TCRdb's copy holds only in-frame clones and misses some; the assay was immunoSEQ multiplex PCR. The sample holds 160,000 or so clones, less than 90% seen once. What was sequenced was peripheral blood. Receptors originate from a woman aged 70-85 years with acute or convalescent COVID-19.

The chain uses TRBV13 and TRBJ1-6, with D perhaps TRBD1 (5 bases). The CDR3 contains 16 residues. Germline CDR1 is PRHDT and CDR2 is FYEKMQ (reference sequence). Trimming removed 5 bases from V and 8 bases from J, with 19 bases in between. The chain's CDR3 is CASSRFGSGVHSPLHF. CDR3 nucleotide sequence: TGTGCCAGCAGCCGTTTTGGATCGGGGGTGCATTCACCCCTCCACTTT.

V gene TRBV3-1 (or the pseudogene TRBV3-2) combines with J gene TRBJ2-1, with 7 bases that match TRBD2. This CDR3 is built from 13 residues. V lost 8 bases and J lost 6; bases outside the gene matches: 7. Germline V CDR1 and CDR2: LGHDT, YNNKEL (reference sequence). The CDR3 coding sequence is TGTGCCAGCCGGGGGGAGGCGCGCAATGAGCAGTTCTTC. It specifies CASRGEARNEQFF.

This chain joins TRBV5-4 and TRBJ2-7; TRBD2 aligns across 10 bases. Trimming removed 0 bases from V and 2 bases from J; junction bases left unmatched: 5. The CDR3 runs to 16 residues. From germline, CDR1 is SGHNT and CDR2 YYREEE (reference sequence). The CDR3: CASSLGLAGETYEQYV. CDR3 nucleotides: TGTGCCAGCAGCTTGGGCCTAGCGGGGGAGACCTACGAGCAGTACGTC.